This TCR beta chain is drawn from a study of vaccination effects on CD4 cells after COVID-19. The study's findings and limits: Late after vaccination, infection- and vaccine-induced clones showed marked clonal contraction.

Before sequencing, viral peptide pools were used by the ViraFEST assay to expand antigen-specific CD4+ T cells. Upon completion of 10 to 11 days in culture, CD4+ T cells were isolated. Everyone in the study got two shots of either the BNT162b2 or mRNA-1273 vaccine. Supplemented with around 9.3 IU/ml IL-2 and 9.5 to 10 ug/ml peptides, 2 million to 2.5 million PBMC per well were kept in culture. Cells had half their medium changed to IL-2 medium on days 3 and 7. Germline-derived CDR1 and CDR2 are SGHRS and YFSETQ. The V and J ends lost 0 bases and 6 bases, in that order; junction bases with no gene match: 10. The CDR3 loop spans 16 amino acids. Comment on this clone: Its antigen is unidentified.

Sequencing was performed with immunoSEQ multiplex PCR; in TCRdb, only in-frame clones are kept and a portion is missing. The sample lists 15,000 to 20,000 clones; 76% were seen once. Sequencing was performed on CD4+ T cells from PBMCs cultured with HCoV-NL63 spike peptides, taken after COVID-19 vaccination. The genes are TRBV5-1 and TRBJ1-2; 8 bases agree with TRBD1. This TCR derives from a human donor who received a COVID-19 vaccine. The CDR3 is CASSLAGRTDRDGYTF. The CDR3 nucleotides read TGCGCCAGCAGCTTGGCCGGGAGGACGGACAGGGATGGCTACACCTTC. Variable domain in full (rest from reference TRBV5-1 and TRBJ1-2): KAGVTQTPRYLIKTRGQQVTLSCSPISGHRSVSWYQQTPGQGLQFLFEYFSETQRNKGNFPGRFSGRQFSNSRSEMNVSTLELGDSALYLCASSLAGRTDRDGYTFGSGTRLTVV.